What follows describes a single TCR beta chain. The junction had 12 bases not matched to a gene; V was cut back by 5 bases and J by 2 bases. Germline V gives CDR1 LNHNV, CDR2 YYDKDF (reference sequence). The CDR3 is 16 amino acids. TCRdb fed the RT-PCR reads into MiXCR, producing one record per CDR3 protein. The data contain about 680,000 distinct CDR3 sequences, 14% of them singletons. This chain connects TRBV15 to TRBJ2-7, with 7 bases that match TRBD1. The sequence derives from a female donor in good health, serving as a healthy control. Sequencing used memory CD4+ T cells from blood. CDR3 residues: CATSYPRTGQTYEQYF. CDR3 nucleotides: TGTGCCACCAGCTACCCTAGGACAGGCCAAACCTACGAGCAGTACTTC.